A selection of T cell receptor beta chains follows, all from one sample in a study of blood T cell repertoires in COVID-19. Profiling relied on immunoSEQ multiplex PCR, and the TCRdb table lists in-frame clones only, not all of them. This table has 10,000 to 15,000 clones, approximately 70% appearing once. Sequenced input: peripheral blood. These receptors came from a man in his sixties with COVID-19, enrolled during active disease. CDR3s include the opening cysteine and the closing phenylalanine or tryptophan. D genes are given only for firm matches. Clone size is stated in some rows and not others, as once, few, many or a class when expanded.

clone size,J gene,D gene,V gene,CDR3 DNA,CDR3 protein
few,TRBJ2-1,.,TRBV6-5,TGTGCCAGCACCCCAGACACTAGCTCCTACAATGAGCAGTTCTTC,CASTPDTSSYNEQFF
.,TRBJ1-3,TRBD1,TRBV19,TGTGCCAGTAGTCTCCCGACAGGGGAAGTGACAAACACCATATATTTT,CASSLPTGEVTNTIYF
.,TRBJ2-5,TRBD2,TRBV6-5,TGTGCCAGCAGTCAGGGACTAGCCCAAGAGACCCAGTACTTC,CASSQGLAQETQYF
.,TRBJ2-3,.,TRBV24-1,TGTGCCACCAGCCTGAGGGCCCGACCCACAGATACGCAGTATTTT,CATSLRARPTDTQYF
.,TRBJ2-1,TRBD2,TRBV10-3,TGTGCCATCAGGACGAGTAGCGGGACCTACAATGAGCAGTTCTTC,CAIRTSSGTYNEQFF
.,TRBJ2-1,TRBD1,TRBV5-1,TGCGCCAGCAGCAACGGACAGGGAGGTAGACCCCAAAACCCTATAGAGCAGTTCTTC,CASSNGQGGRPQNPIEQFF
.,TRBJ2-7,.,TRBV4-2,TGTGCCAGCAGCCAAGACTCTGGCGGCTACGAGCAGTACTTC,CASSQDSGGYEQYF
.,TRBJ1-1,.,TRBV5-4,TGTGCCAGCAGCTTGGGTCCTAACACTGAAGCTTTCTTT,CASSLGPNTEAFF
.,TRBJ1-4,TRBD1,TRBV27,TGTGCCAGCAGTCCCAGGGGGCGCAGTGAAAAACTGTTTTTT,CASSPRGRSEKLFF
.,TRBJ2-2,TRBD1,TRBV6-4,TGTGCCAGCAGTTTTGGACAGGGGGCCGGGGAGCTGTTTTTT,CASSFGQGAGELFF
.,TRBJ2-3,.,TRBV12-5,TGTGCTAGTGCCTTAGCGGGCACAGATACGCAGTATTTT,CASALAGTDTQYF
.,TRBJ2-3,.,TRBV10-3,TGTGCCATCAGTCGGGGTATCTCCACAGATACGCAGTATTTT,CAISRGISTDTQYF
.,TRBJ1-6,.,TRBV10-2,TGCGCCAGCAGTGGTTGGACACCGCCGAGCTCCTATAATTCACCCCTCCACTTT,CASSGWTPPSSYNSPLHF